One sample yielded the 17 T cell receptor beta chains listed below, sequenced in a study of regulatory T cells in long-lasting Graves disease (dated by TCRdb to the early 2020s). Libraries were constructed by multiplex PCR. The sequencing machine was an Illumina HiSeq 4000. iRepertoire HTBI primers and Arm-PCR amplification of CDR3 regions were used to construct TCR beta libraries. TCRdb reprocessing: public reads trimmed at Q25 with fastp, clones called with MiXCR, in-frame beta chains kept. For every CDR3 protein sequence, its rows merge into one entry that carries the most common genes and DNA. The sample yields hundreds of thousands of distinct CDR3 sequences; approximately 15% were counted once. The top ten clonotypes cover around 19% of the sample. The sample's time point, from its label and the paper: newly diagnosed GD, antithyroid drugs for less than 3 months. For both TCR sequencing and RNA sequencing, RNA was extracted from PBMCs in TRIzol.

These data also featured in a second study, about T cells in Graves' hyperthyroidism and ophthalmopathy.

Sequenced here: peripheral blood mononuclear cells (PBMCs), sampled at new diagnosis, from a patient treated with antithyroid drugs. The receptors derive from a woman aged 30 to 39 with Graves disease. Donor details come from another sample of the same person, matched by shared clones.

Many counts were recorded for this clonotype. This chain links TRBV7-8 with TRBJ1-2; D gene uncertain. The CDR3 consists of 14 residues. Trimming stripped 4 bases from V and 6 bases from J, with 15 bases between. Germline CDR1 SGHVS, CDR2 FQNEAQ. The CDR3 DNA sequence: TGTGCCAGCAGCTCAGATCTCCGGGCTAATGGCTACACCTTC. This sequence encodes CASSSDLRANGYTF.

This chain joins TRBV3-1 and TRBJ1-2; 7 bases fit TRBD1. This CDR3 has 15 amino acids. Trimming cost V 6 bases and J 2 bases; bases outside gene matches: 9. Germline assignment: CDR1 LGHDT and CDR2 YNNKEL (reference sequence). CDR3 region: CASRQTGQTNYGYTF. In DNA, the CDR3 is TGTGCCAGCAGACAAACGGGACAGACAAACTATGGCTACACCTTC.

In this sample, this clonotype turned up many times. The chain couples TRBV2 to TRBJ2-3; D possibly corresponds to TRBD2 (6 bases). With 9 bases removed from V and 2 bases from J, the gap between germline ends came to 27 bases. Germline V gene lookup returns CDR1 SNHLY and CDR2 FYNNEI. The CDR3 covers 18 residues. CDR3 residues: CASLERTLALTDTDTQYF. DNA for the CDR3: TGTGCCAGTCTAGAACGTACTCTAGCGCTCACGGACACAGATACGCAGTATTTT. Filled out from reference TRBV2 and TRBJ2-3, the complete variable domain reads EPEVTQTPSHQVTQMGQEVILRCVPISNHLYFYWYRQILGQKVEFLVSFYNNEISEKSEIFDDQFSVERPDGSNFTLKIRSTKLEDSAMYFCASLERTLALTDTDTQYFGPGTRLTVL.

This sequence joins TRBV7-3 and TRBJ2-5; D gene ambiguous. The germline V gene encodes CDR1 SGHTA and CDR2 FQGTGA. V lost 3 bases, J lost 4 bases, and 9 bases lay in between. This CDR3 spans 13 amino acids. The CDR3 DNA follows: TGTGCCAGCAGCTTCTTCCCCGGAGAGACCCAGTACTTC. This codes for CASSFFPGETQYF.

In regard to this clonotype: An end of the junction differs from the germline gene, which may be a read error. V usage is TRBV7-9 and J usage is TRBJ2-7; D not certain. Germline-derived CDR1 and CDR2 are SEHNR and FQNEAQ (reference sequence). This CDR3 region has 13 residues. This chain's CDR3 is CTSSPPVGDEQYF. The DNA for the CDR3 is TGTACCAGCAGCCCGCCCGTGGGCGACGAGCAGTACTTC.

The chain is built from TRBV4-1 and TRBJ2-1; TRBD2 agrees at 7 bases. Germline CDR1 reads MGHRA; CDR2 reads YSYEKL. The CDR3 contains 15 residues. Losses at the gene ends were 8 bases for V and 2 bases for J; bases not matched to a gene: 9. The CDR3 DNA reads TGCGCCAGCTCGACTACTAGCGCAGCCTACAATGAGCAGTTCTTC. It specifies CASSTTSAAYNEQFF.

This clonotype occurred many times. This chain connects TRBV7-3 to TRBJ2-5; 7 bases map to TRBD2. This CDR3 has 15 amino acids. V shed 0 bases, J shed 5 bases, and the junction held 6 bases outside the gene matches. Germline-derived CDR1 and CDR2 are SGHTA and FQGTGA. CDR3: CASSLTASGLETQYF. The CDR3 DNA follows: TGTGCCAGCAGCTTAACTGCTAGCGGCTTGGAGACCCAGTACTTC.

This clonotype was detected only a few times. This rearrangement joins TRBV20-1 to TRBJ1-2; no clear D gene. The CDR3 sequence is 16 residues long. Trimming took off 5 bases at V and 8 bases at J, with 27 bases between the two ends. Germline V CDR1 and CDR2: DFQATT, SNEGSKA (reference sequence). The CDR3 here is CSADSQVWGEWSGYTF. The CDR3, as DNA: TGCAGTGCTGACTCCCAGGTCTGGGGAGAATGGAGCGGCTACACCTTC.

The chain employs TRBV5-1 and TRBJ1-2; 8 bases agree with TRBD1. This CDR3 contains 14 residues. With V trimmed by 3 bases and J by 4 bases, 5 bases remained unmatched. Germline V gives CDR1 SGHRS, CDR2 YFSETQ. In DNA form, the CDR3 reads TGCGCCAGCAGCTCCGACAGGGGCCTCTATGGCTACACCTTC. Translating it yields CASSSDRGLYGYTF.

The table lists this clonotype with many counts. This chain links TRBV20-1 with TRBJ2-5; 13 bases match TRBD2. The junction had 10 bases not matched to a gene; V was cut back by 6 bases and J by 6 bases. Germline values: CDR1 DFQATT, CDR2 SNEGSKA (reference sequence). This CDR3 spans 15 amino acids. CDR3 nucleotide sequence: TGCAGTGCCCGGGCGCGGACTAGCGGGAGAAAGACCCAGTACTTC. Translation: CSARARTSGRKTQYF.

This clonotype was recorded a few times. The chain couples TRBV2 to TRBJ1-5, with D hard to call. The germline gives CDR1 SNHLY, CDR2 FYNNEI. Trimming took off 4 bases at V and 1 base at J, with 11 bases between the two ends. The CDR3 extends over 15 amino acids. Written as DNA, the CDR3 is TGTGCCAGCAGTGGACGACATCTAAGCAATCAGCCCCAGCATTTT. It yields the protein CASSGRHLSNQPQHF.

The chain has TRBV6-2 or TRBV6-3 and TRBJ2-1, with D possibly matching TRBD1 (7 bases). Germline-derived CDR1 and CDR2 are MNHEY and SVGEGT. CDR3 length equals 17 residues. V was pared by 5 bases and J by 3 bases, with 20 bases between. CDR3 bases: TGTGCCAGCAGTGCGGCCCCAGGGGGGCTAAACTACAATGAGCAGTTCTTC. It yields the protein CASSAAPGGLNYNEQFF.

This clonotype occurred many times. V and J are TRBV14 and TRBJ1-6; D unclear. The V gene lost 3 bases and the J gene lost 7 bases, with 19 bases spanning the gap. The CDR3 covers 17 residues. The germline gives CDR1 SGHDN, CDR2 FVKESK. CDR3 region: CASSHRTGLSGNSPLHF. For the CDR3, the DNA is TGTGCCAGCAGCCACCGAACCGGGCTCTCCGGAAATTCACCCCTCCACTTT.

A few counts support this clonotype. The gene calls are TRBV4-1 and TRBJ2-5; 8 bases fit TRBD2. The CDR3 consists of 14 residues. The germline V gene has CDR1 MGHRA and CDR2 YSYEKL. V lost 5 bases to trimming and J lost 1 base; unmatched junction nucleotides: 3. CDR3 amino acids: CASSGLAPQETQYF. For the CDR3, the DNA is TGCGCCAGCAGCGGACTAGCCCCCCAAGAGACCCAGTACTTC.

In its sample, this clonotype was seen many times. The V gene is TRBV2, the J gene TRBJ2-7; D is possibly TRBD2 (5 bases). This CDR3 is built from 16 residues. V was pared by 6 bases and J by 0 bases, with 18 bases between. Germline V CDR1 and CDR2: SNHLY, FYNNEI. Here the CDR3 DNA reads TGTGCCAGCAGCCCCGAGGGTTTTATCCGCTCCTACGAGCAGTACTTC. Translating it yields CASSPEGFIRSYEQYF.

In this sample, this clonotype turned up many times. The CDR3 loop reads CASSAAGTRTTDTQYF. Here the CDR3 DNA reads TGTGCCAGCAGCGCCGCCGGGACTAGGACCACAGATACGCAGTATTTT. V and J are TRBV7-2 and TRBJ2-3; 8 nucleotides align to TRBD2. CDR3 length: 16 residues. Trimming took 5 bases from V and 2 from J; bases not matched to a gene: 9. The germline V gene encodes CDR1 SGHTA and CDR2 FQGNSA.

This clonotype showed up many times. Germline and junction disagree at one end, which may indicate a read error. The chain has TRBV7-2 and TRBJ1-2; D remains unclear. Germline V gives CDR1 SGHTA, CDR2 FQGNSA. This CDR3 contains 12 residues. The CDR3 region is CASSLDRQKCAF. DNA of the CDR3: TGTGCCAGCAGCTTAGATAGACAAAAATGTGCCTTC.